Listed below are T cell receptor beta chains from one sample, sequenced in a study of blood T cells in healthy people across ages. TCRdb re-called the 5' RACE reads with MiXCR, one entry per CDR3 protein. The table has about 1.4 million distinct CDR3 sequences, roughly 64% seen once; the top ten hold 6.7%. Sequencing was done on a sample of blood. The receptors shown here come from a man aged 18 to 35 in good health. CDR3s include the opening cysteine and the closing phenylalanine or tryptophan. The order of the fields is J gene, V gene, D gene, clone size, CDR3 DNA, CDR3 protein. The D gene is left open where the match is weak. The listing skips clone size in some rows; elsewhere it reads once, few, many or a size class.

>TRBJ2-3|TRBV4-1|.|.
TGCGCCAGCACGGAGCGGCTAGTCCCCACAGATACGCAGTATTTT
CASTERLVPTDTQYF
>TRBJ2-2|TRBV9|.|.
TGTGCCAGCAGCGTAAGGCTGGGGAACACCGGGGAGCTGTTTTTT
CASSVRLGNTGELFF
>TRBJ2-1|TRBV20-1|TRBD1|.
TGCAGTGCTAGAGATGACAGGGGGGGGACGGATGAGCAGTTCTTC
CSARDDRGGTDEQFF
>TRBJ2-3|TRBV27|.|many
TGTGCCAGCAGTTTTGGCGCAGATACGCAGTATTTT
CASSFGADTQYF
>TRBJ2-7|TRBV10-3|.|few
TGTGCCATCAGGGACAGCTACGAGCAGTACTTC
CAIRDSYEQYF
>TRBJ2-5|TRBV7-9|TRBD2|.
TGTGCCAGCAGCCGGGGACTAGTTAGGCAAGAGACCCAGTACTTC
CASSRGLVRQETQYF
>TRBJ2-5|TRBV6-6|.|.
TGTGCCAGCAGCACTAGGCGATTGAAGACCCAGTACTTC
CASSTRRLKTQYF
>TRBJ2-5|TRBV29-1|TRBD2|few
TGCAGCGTTGACCGGGAGGGGGAGACCCAGTACTTC
CSVDREGETQYF
>TRBJ2-1|TRBV9|.|.
TGTGCCAACAGCCCAGGGCGGGATGAGCAGTTCTTC
CANSPGRDEQFF
>TRBJ1-1|TRBV27|.|few
TGTGCCAGCGCCGGCTACACTGAAGCTTTCTTT
CASAGYTEAFF
>TRBJ1-2|TRBV20-1|.|.
TGCAGTGCTAGACTTCGGTATGGCTACACCTTC
CSARLRYGYTF
>TRBJ2-7|TRBV29-1|.|.
TGCAGCGTCCCTAGCGACTCCTACGAGCAGTACTTC
CSVPSDSYEQYF
>TRBJ2-3|TRBV13|.|few
TGTGCCAGCAGCCACAGTCCTAGACCTGCGGGAGATACGCAGTATTTT
CASSHSPRPAGDTQYF
>TRBJ2-5|TRBV7-2|.|few
TGTGCCAGCAGCCCTGGGACCTCTGAGCAGTACTTC
CASSPGTSEQYF
>TRBJ2-7|TRBV7-2|.|.
TGTGCCAGCAGCCCCAGGGGCGCACTAACATACGAGCAGTACTTC
CASSPRGALTYEQYF
>TRBJ2-3|TRBV28|TRBD2|few
TGTGCCTCTCGAGGAGCGGGGATGTTCCTCACAGATACGCAGTATTTT
CASRGAGMFLTDTQYF
>TRBJ2-7|TRBV6-1|TRBD2|once
TGTGCCAGCGATGCGGGGGTATCTTACGAGCAGTACTTC
CASDAGVSYEQYF
>TRBJ2-2|TRBV3-1|.|.
TGTGCCAGCAGTCGAAACAGCATCACCGGGGAGCTGTTTTTT
CASSRNSITGELFF
>TRBJ2-3|TRBV25-1|TRBD2|.
TGTGCCAGCAGTGATTGGGCTAGCGGCACATCTTTTACAGATACGCAGTATTTT
CASSDWASGTSFTDTQYF
>TRBJ2-7|TRBV12-5|TRBD1|few
TGTGCTAGTGGTCCTACTGCCGGGACAGGAGACTACGAGCAGTACTTC
CASGPTAGTGDYEQYF
>TRBJ2-1|TRBV7-2|.|.
TGTGCCAGCAGCTTAGCTGGAGGGAGCTTCAATGAGCAGTTCTTC
CASSLAGGSFNEQFF
>TRBJ2-6|TRBV5-4|.|.
TGTGCCAGCAGCTTGGTAGTGGGGGCCTCTGGGGCCAACGTCCTGACTTTC
CASSLVVGASGANVLTF
>TRBJ2-7|TRBV5-1|TRBD1|.
TGCGCCAGCAGCTTGGATCAAGGGGGCATAAACGAGCAGTACTTC
CASSLDQGGINEQYF
>TRBJ2-7|TRBV6-5|.|once
TGTGCCAGCAGTTACAGCACAAGCTCCTACAATGAGCAGTACTTC
CASSYSTSSYNEQYF
>TRBJ2-7|TRBV18|.|few
TGTGCCAGCTCACTTACACAGGGACCCTACGAGCAGTACTTC
CASSLTQGPYEQYF
>TRBJ2-7|TRBV20-1|TRBD2|.
TGCAGTGCTAGAGATCGGGTAAGACTAGCGGGGTTCGTCTACGAGCAGTACTTC
CSARDRVRLAGFVYEQYF
>TRBJ2-3|TRBV7-2|.|.
TGTGCCAGCAGCTCTCCACCTATCTGGCATGCTACAGATACGCAGTATTTT
CASSSPPIWHATDTQYF
>TRBJ2-5|TRBV14|TRBD2|.
TGTGCCAGCAGGGGGACTAGCGGGAATTGGGAGACCCAGTACTTC
CASRGTSGNWETQYF
>TRBJ2-4|TRBV10-3|.|few
TGTGCCATCAGTGAGGCAGATGAAGCCAAAAACATTCAGTACTTC
CAISEADEAKNIQYF
>TRBJ2-5|TRBV25-1|.|.
TGTGCCAGCAGTGATTCCCAAGAGACCCAGTACTTC
CASSDSQETQYF
>TRBJ2-1|TRBV5-1|TRBD1|once
TGCGCCAGCTGGTCCGGACAGGGTGGAAATGAGCAGTTCTTC
CASWSGQGGNEQFF
>TRBJ2-5|TRBV4-1|TRBD1|.
TGCGCCAGCAGCCAGGGACAGGGGCAGACCCAGTACTTC
CASSQGQGQTQYF
>TRBJ2-1|TRBV5-1|.|.
TGCGCCAGCAGCTTGACGAATCAACTCAACAGGGTCAATGAGCAGTTCTTC
CASSLTNQLNRVNEQFF
>TRBJ2-3|TRBV29-1|TRBD1|few
TGCAGCGTTATTACTGGACAGGGGATCCTAACGGATACGCAGTATTTT
CSVITGQGILTDTQYF
>TRBJ2-3|TRBV6-6|.|.
TGTGCCAGCAGTTACCCCGTCCGCTCAGATACGCAGTATTTT
CASSYPVRSDTQYF
>TRBJ2-2|TRBV5-1|.|.
TGCGCCAGCAGCTTGAAACAGGGACACACCGGGGAGCTGTTTTTT
CASSLKQGHTGELFF
>TRBJ2-7|TRBV10-3|TRBD2|few
TGTGCCATCAGTGTGATAGCGGGCTCGGGTAACGAGCAGTACTTC
CAISVIAGSGNEQYF
>TRBJ2-7|TRBV29-1|.|.
TGCAGCGTTGAACTAGGAAACTCCTACGAGCAGTACTTC
CSVELGNSYEQYF
>TRBJ2-5|TRBV6-1|TRBD2|.
TGTGCCAGCAGTCGCGGGAGGGGGGAGACCCAGTACTTC
CASSRGRGETQYF
>TRBJ2-1|TRBV7-9|.|.
TGTGCCAGCAGCCCAAGTTGGGATGAGCAGTTCTTC
CASSPSWDEQFF
>TRBJ2-3|TRBV19|.|.
TGTGCCAGTAGTTCCCCCGGGATGCAGTATTTT
CASSSPGMQYF
>TRBJ1-4|TRBV25-1|.|.
TGTGCCAGCAGTGAATACCCACGGGGACACCCTAATGAAGAACTGTTTTTT
CASSEYPRGHPNEELFF
>TRBJ1-2|TRBV28|.|.
TGTGCCAGCAGACGACACATAAGGGGCTATGGCTACACCTTC
CASRRHIRGYGYTF
>TRBJ2-7|TRBV4-1|.|.
TGCGCCAGCAGCCAACCAGGGTCCGAGCAGTACTTC
CASSQPGSEQYF
>TRBJ2-1|TRBV28|.|.
TGTGCCAGCAGTGGCATAGGTGGAAGGTCCTACAATGAGCAGTTCTTC
CASSGIGGRSYNEQFF
>TRBJ2-7|TRBV7-9|.|.
TGTGCCAGCAGCCACCAGGGTATCTACGAGCAGTACTTC
CASSHQGIYEQYF
>TRBJ2-5|TRBV28|.|.
TGTGCCAGCTCCCACCAGGCAGGGACCTTGTTAGAGACCCAGTACTTC
CASSHQAGTLLETQYF
>TRBJ2-1|TRBV7-2|TRBD2|.
TGTGCCAGCAGCTACGGGGGACTAGCGGGGGGCTACACCTACAATGAGCAGTTCTTC
CASSYGGLAGGYTYNEQFF
>TRBJ2-2|TRBV4-3|.|few
TGCGCCAGCAGCACCCGGTCCACATCGGGGGAGCTGTTTTTT
CASSTRSTSGELFF
>TRBJ2-1|TRBV20-1|TRBD2|.
TGCAGTGCTAGCCCACTAGCGGGAGTCCTTTATGAGCAGTTCTTC
CSASPLAGVLYEQFF
>TRBJ1-1|TRBV7-6|.|.
TGTGCCAGCAGCCCCCAAGCCTTAAGGGGCACTGAAGCTTTCTTT
CASSPQALRGTEAFF
>TRBJ1-5|TRBV28|.|once
TGTGCCAGCAGATCACACAGCGATCAGCCCCAGCATTTT
CASRSHSDQPQHF
>TRBJ2-7|TRBV27|TRBD1|few
TGTGCCAGCAGTCAAGTGACAGGGATATACGAGCAGTACTTC
CASSQVTGIYEQYF
>TRBJ2-7|TRBV12-3/TRBV12-4|.|.
TGTGCCAGCAGTTTCAGAGCGGGCGTCTCCTACGAGCAGTACTTC
CASSFRAGVSYEQYF
>TRBJ1-2|TRBV12-3/TRBV12-4|.|.
TGTGCCAGCAGATCAGCGCTGTATGGCTACACCTTC
CASRSALYGYTF
>TRBJ2-5|TRBV20-1|.|.
TGCAGTGCCCTGGGGGCGTTTTTTGAGACCCAGTACTTC
CSALGAFFETQYF
>TRBJ2-7|TRBV12-3/TRBV12-4|.|few
TGTGCCAGCAAAATAGACAGCACCTACGAGCAGTACTTC
CASKIDSTYEQYF